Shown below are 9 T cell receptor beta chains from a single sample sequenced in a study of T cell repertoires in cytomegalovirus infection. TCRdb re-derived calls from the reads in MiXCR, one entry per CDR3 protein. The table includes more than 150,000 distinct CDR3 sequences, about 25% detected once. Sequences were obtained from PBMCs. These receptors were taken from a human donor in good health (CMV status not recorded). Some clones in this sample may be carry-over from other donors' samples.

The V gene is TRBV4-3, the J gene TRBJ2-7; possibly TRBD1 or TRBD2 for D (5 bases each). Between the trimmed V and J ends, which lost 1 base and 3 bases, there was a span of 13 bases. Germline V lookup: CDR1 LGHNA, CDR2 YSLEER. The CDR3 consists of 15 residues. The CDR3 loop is CASSQAGPGSYEQYF. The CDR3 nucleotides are TGCGCCAGCAGCCAAGCCGGGCCAGGGAGCTACGAGCAGTACTTC.

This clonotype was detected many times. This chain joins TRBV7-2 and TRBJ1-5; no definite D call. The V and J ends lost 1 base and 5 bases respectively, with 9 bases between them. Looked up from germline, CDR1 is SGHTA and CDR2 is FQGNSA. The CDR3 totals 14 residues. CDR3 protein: CASSLGEDYQPQHF. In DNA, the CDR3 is TGTGCCAGCAGCTTAGGTGAGGATTATCAGCCCCAGCATTTT.

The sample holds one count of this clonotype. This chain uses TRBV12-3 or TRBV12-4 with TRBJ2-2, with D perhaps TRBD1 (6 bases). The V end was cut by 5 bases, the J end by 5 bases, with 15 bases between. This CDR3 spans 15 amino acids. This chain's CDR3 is CASSNRAGTTGELFF. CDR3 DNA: TGTGCCAGCAGTAATCGGGCAGGGACAACCGGGGAGCTGTTTTTT.

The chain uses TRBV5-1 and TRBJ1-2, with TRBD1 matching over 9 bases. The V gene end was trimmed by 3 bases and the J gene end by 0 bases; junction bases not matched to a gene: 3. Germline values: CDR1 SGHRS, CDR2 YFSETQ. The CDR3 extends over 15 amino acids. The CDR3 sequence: CASSSGQGANYGYTF. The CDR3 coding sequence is TGCGCCAGCAGCTCGGGACAGGGAGCTAACTATGGCTACACCTTC.

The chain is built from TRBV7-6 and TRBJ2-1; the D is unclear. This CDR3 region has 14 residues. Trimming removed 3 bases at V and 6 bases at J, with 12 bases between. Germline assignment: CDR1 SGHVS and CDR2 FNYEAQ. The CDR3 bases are TGTGCCAGCAGCTTCTCACCTAGTCTCAATGAGCAGTTCTTC. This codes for CASSFSPSLNEQFF.

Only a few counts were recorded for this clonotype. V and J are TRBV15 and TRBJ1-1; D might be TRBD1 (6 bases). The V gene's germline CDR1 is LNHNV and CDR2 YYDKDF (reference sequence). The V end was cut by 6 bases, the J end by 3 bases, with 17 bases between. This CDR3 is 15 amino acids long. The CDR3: CATRWGGRKDTEAFF. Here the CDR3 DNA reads TGTGCCACCAGGTGGGGGGGGCGCAAGGACACTGAAGCTTTCTTT.

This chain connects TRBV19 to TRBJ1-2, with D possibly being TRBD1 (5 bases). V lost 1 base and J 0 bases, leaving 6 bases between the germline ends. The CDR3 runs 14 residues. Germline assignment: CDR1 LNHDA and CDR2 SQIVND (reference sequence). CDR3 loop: CASSIGQTNYGYTF. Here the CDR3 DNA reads TGTGCCAGTAGTATAGGACAGACTAACTATGGCTACACCTTC.

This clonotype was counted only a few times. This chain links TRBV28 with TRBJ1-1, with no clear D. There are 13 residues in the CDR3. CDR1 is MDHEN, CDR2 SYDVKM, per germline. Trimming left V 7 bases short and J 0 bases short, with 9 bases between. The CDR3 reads CASMPSLNTEAFF. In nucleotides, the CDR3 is TGTGCCAGCATGCCGTCCTTGAACACTGAAGCTTTCTTT.

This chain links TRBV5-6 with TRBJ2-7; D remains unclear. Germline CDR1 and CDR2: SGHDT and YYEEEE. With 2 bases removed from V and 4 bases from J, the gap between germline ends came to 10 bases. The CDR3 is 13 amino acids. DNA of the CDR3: TGTGCCAGCAGCTTAAAACCTGGGTACGAGCAGTACTTC. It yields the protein CASSLKPGYEQYF.